The T cell receptor (beta chain) under discussion was sequenced for a study of spatial heterogeneity in lung cancer. Study background: A consistent excess of beta-chain over alpha-chain sequences was detected. General observations from the study: Blood contained ubiquitous expanded tumor TCRs more at resection than at follow-up.

This CDR3 region has 15 residues. Germline lookup yields CDR1 MNHNS and CDR2 SASEGT. V lost 3 bases and J lost 0, with 11 bases in between. Note on this clonotype: Its antigen is as yet unknown.

Time point: sample taken at primary tumor resection. The study sequenced unsorted whole RNA from tumor, nontumor lung or frozen PBMC. Samples were donated by 72 untreated early-stage non-small cell lung cancer patients. Every cDNA TCR molecule received its own unique molecular identifier. One entry per CDR3 protein results from TCRdb running MiXCR on the 5' RACE reads. The data contain about 38,000 distinct CDR3 sequences, around 7% of them seen just once; the ten biggest clones take up over 25%. The chain is built from TRBV6-1 and TRBJ1-1; weak D call: TRBD1 (5 bases). This receptor was obtained from a male donor with early-stage non-small cell lung cancer. The sample here was PBMCs, taken at surgery. The CDR3 spells CASSEGRVMNTEAFF. As DNA, the CDR3 is TGTGCCAGCAGTGAGGGACGGGTGATGAACACTGAAGCTTTCTTT.